What follows are 26 T cell receptor beta chains derived from one specimen sequenced in a study of CXCR3-negative and CXCR3-positive naive CD8 T cells. Which antigens these TCRs recognize remains unknown. Researchers prepared the TRB cDNA libraries using 5' RACE with UMI labels. After re-calling the 5' RACE reads, TCRdb lists one entry per CDR3 protein, DNA absent. The sample has 120,000 or so distinct CDR3 sequences. Study-wide results and caveats: Naive cells positive for CXCR3 carried more hydrophobic TRB CDR3s than CXCR3-negative ones.

Material for sequencing was naive CXCR3+ CD8+ T cells from blood. Subset described: CD45RO-CCR7+CD27+CD95- naive CD8+ T cells expressing CXCR3 (TNR3+). These receptors all come from a human donor in good health. Some clones in this sample may be carry-over from other donors' samples.

The gene calls are TRBV5-4 and TRBJ2-7; TCRdb designates TRBD1, a call that cannot be tested without DNA. CDR1 is SGHNT, CDR2 YYREEE, per germline (reference sequence). This CDR3 spans 13 amino acids. CDR3 amino acids: CASSWTRGYEQYF.

The J gene is TRBJ2-7, the V gene TRBV7-2; the D gene TCRdb calls, TRBD1, cannot be checked with no DNA. The CDR3 contains 13 residues. Per germline, CDR1 SGHTA and CDR2 FQGNSA. The CDR3 sequence: CASSWTGVYEQYF.

The chain is built from TRBV28 and TRBJ2-5. This CDR3 spans 13 amino acids. CDR1 and CDR2 (germline): MDHEN, SYDVKM. The CDR3 is CASNQAFQETQYF.

CDR3 loop: CASSLAGNTEAFF. The genes are TRBV7-3 and TRBJ1-1. The CDR3 consists of 13 residues. Germline V gene data show CDR1 as SGHTA and CDR2 as FQGTGA.

The chain couples TRBV12-3 or TRBV12-4 to TRBJ1-2; there is no DNA to check the TCRdb D call of TRBD1. The length of the CDR3 is 14 residues. Here the CDR3 reads CASSLGTGADGYTF.

This chain joins TRBV14 and TRBJ2-5; the D call of TRBD1 rests on TCRdb alone, since no DNA is present to check it. Germline V gene lookup returns CDR1 SGHDN and CDR2 FVKESK. The CDR3 contains 18 residues. The CDR3: CASSQTDHRGRRQETQYF.

The gene calls are TRBV28 and TRBJ2-7; TCRdb's D call, TRBD2, is unchecked because there is no DNA. The CDR3 runs 16 residues. From germline, CDR1 is MDHEN and CDR2 SYDVKM. The CDR3 spells CASSRTLVASSYEQYF.

The chain joins TRBV4-1 to TRBJ2-1; TCRdb reports TRBD1, a call that lacks DNA to check it against. Germline lookup yields CDR1 MGHRA and CDR2 YSYEKL. This CDR3 region has 15 residues. The CDR3 protein is CASSQVGVRYNEQFF.

This sequence joins TRBV16 and TRBJ1-2; the TCRdb D gene call, TRBD1, has no DNA to confirm it. This CDR3 has 16 residues. Germline-derived CDR1 and CDR2 are KGHSY and FQNENV. CDR3 loop: CASTYPTTGANYGYTF.

The rearrangement uses TRBV9 and TRBJ2-1; as DNA is missing, the TRBD1 call by TCRdb cannot be tested. Per the germline V gene, CDR1 is SGDLS and CDR2 is YYNGEE. This CDR3 is built from 17 residues. The CDR3 loop is CASSVNRGTSSYNEQFF.

This rearrangement joins TRBV6-2 or TRBV6-3 to TRBJ2-7; TCRdb lists TRBD2, though no DNA is available to test this call. The CDR3 has 18 amino acids. CDR1 and CDR2 from the germline V gene are MNHEY and SVGEGT. This CDR3 is CASSPRGGALFIGYEQYF.

The chain employs TRBV4-1 and TRBJ2-7; TCRdb gives TRBD2 as the D gene, but with no DNA this cannot be confirmed. The CDR3 has 16 residues. Per germline, CDR1 MGHRA and CDR2 YSYEKL. The chain's CDR3 is CASSLGTSSSSYEQYF.

The CDR3 protein is CASTRKDRGEDEAFF. The chain has TRBV25-1 and TRBJ1-1; TCRdb calls TRBD1, which cannot be checked without DNA. This CDR3 has 15 amino acids. Germline V CDR1 and CDR2: MGHDK, SYGVNS.

The chain joins TRBV9 to TRBJ1-2. The CDR3 spans 14 residues. Germline V gene data show CDR1 as SGDLS and CDR2 as YYNGEE. CDR3 loop: CASTPGGADYGYTF.

The rearrangement joins TRBV5-1 to TRBJ2-2; no DNA is available, so the TRBD1 call from TCRdb remains unchecked. Germline lookup yields CDR1 SGHRS and CDR2 YFSETQ. This CDR3 contains 17 residues. The CDR3 spells CASSFRRQGAGTGELFF.

V and J are TRBV28 and TRBJ2-5; absent DNA, TCRdb's TRBD2 call cannot be checked. There are 14 residues in the CDR3. Germline CDR1 reads MDHEN; CDR2 reads SYDVKM. This CDR3 is CASRSGRAWETQYF.

The chain couples TRBV5-1 to TRBJ1-1. Germline V lookup: CDR1 SGHRS, CDR2 YFSETQ. The CDR3 spans 14 residues. This CDR3 is CASSSGLRNTEAFF.

This chain links TRBV29-1 with TRBJ1-2; TCRdb's D call, TRBD1, is unchecked because there is no DNA. CDR1 is SQVTM, CDR2 ANQGSEA, per germline. The CDR3 is made up of 13 amino acids. CDR3 sequence reads: CSVEDRTGHGYTF.

The chain employs TRBV5-6 and TRBJ2-7. The CDR3 totals 14 residues. Per germline, CDR1 SGHDT and CDR2 YYEEEE. This CDR3 is CASSLGHNTYEQYF.

V and J are TRBV12-3 or TRBV12-4 and TRBJ2-2; the TCRdb call, TRBD2, lacks DNA for checking. The CDR3 spans 17 residues. The CDR3 sequence is CATLALAGGPNTGELFF.

The chain combines TRBV4-1 with TRBJ2-7. This CDR3 spans 14 amino acids. CDR1 is MGHRA, CDR2 YSYEKL, per germline. CDR3 protein: CASSHLGIGYEQYF.

The gene calls are TRBV29-1 and TRBJ2-3. The CDR3 spans 13 residues. Germline CDR1 is SQVTM and CDR2 is ANQGSEA. CDR3 amino acids: CSVEDHSTDTQYF.

This chain connects TRBV28 to TRBJ1-5. The CDR3 is 13 amino acids. Germline V gives CDR1 MDHEN, CDR2 SYDVKM. CDR3 amino acids: CASWGPRGQPQHF. Filled out from reference TRBV28 and TRBJ1-5, the complete variable domain reads DVKVTQSSRYLVKRTGEKVFLECVQDMDHENMFWYRQDPGLGLRLIYFSYDVKMKEKGDIPEGYSVSREKKERFSLILESASTNQTSMYLCASWGPRGQPQHFGDGTRLSIL.

CDR3 sequence reads: CASTPGAAMNTEAFF. The chain combines TRBV9 with TRBJ1-1; TCRdb picks TRBD1, but there is no DNA to check that call. The V gene's germline CDR1 is SGDLS and CDR2 YYNGEE. CDR3 length: 15 amino acids.

The V call is TRBV28, the J call TRBJ2-7. Germline V gives CDR1 MDHEN, CDR2 SYDVKM. This CDR3 comprises 15 residues. CDR3: CASSLANRASYEQYF.

This chain links TRBV28 with TRBJ2-1. The V gene's germline CDR1 is MDHEN and CDR2 SYDVKM. CDR3 length equals 15 residues. The CDR3 reads CASTASGQPYNEQFF.